This paragraph reports one T cell receptor beta chain. The antigen is unknown. This sample is part of a study of molecular identifiers for immune sequencing clone quantification. TCRdb itself ran the PCR reads through MiXCR, one entry per CDR3 protein. The table has about 100,000 distinct CDR3 sequences, under 40% seen once. Trimming left V 4 bases short and J 2 bases short, with 13 bases between. The CDR3 covers 14 residues. CDR1 is SGHDT and CDR2 is YYEEEE in the germline V gene. Overall study findings and caveats: Whereas naive cells kept under 1% of molecules in clones above 20 RNA copies, such clones held over 97% in effectors.

The clonotype comes from a human donor in good health. Some libraries in this study had Jurkat cell RNA spiked in. V gene TRBV5-6 combines with J gene TRBJ2-7; the D gene is possibly TRBD1 (6 bases). Sequenced sample: naive CD8+ T cells from blood, with Jurkat cell RNA spiked in. Documented subset: FACS-sorted CD8+CD4-CCR7+CD45RA+ naive T cells. CDR3 coding DNA: TGTGCCAGCAGCACACAGACAGGCGCCTACGAGCAGTACTTC. It encodes CASSTQTGAYEQYF. Together with reference TRBV5-6 and TRBJ2-7, the CDR3 gives the full variable domain: DAGVTQSPTHLIKTRGQQVTLRCSPKSGHDTVSWYQQALGQGPQFIFQYYEEEERQRGNFPDRFSGHQFPNYSSELNVNALLLGDSALYLCASSTQTGAYEQYFGPGTRLTVT.